The 23 T cell receptor beta chains listed next were all sequenced from one sample in a study of T cell responses to AZD1222 COVID-19 vaccine. Only in-frame clones appear in the TCRdb table, and some are missing; sequencing was by immunoSEQ multiplex PCR. The table includes roughly 150,000 clones, 92% detected once. The sequencing here drew on peripheral blood, taken 28 days after the second AZD1222 dose. Every receptor here comes from an adult who received the AZD1222 COVID-19 vaccine.

This rearrangement joins TRBV10-3 to TRBJ1-1, with no clear D. The CDR3 has 14 residues. CDR1 ENHRY and CDR2 SYGVKD come from the germline V gene. V lost 4 bases, J lost 1 base, and 10 bases lay in between. CDR3 loop: CAISVGRENTEAFF. In DNA form, the CDR3 reads TGTGCCATCAGTGTTGGGAGGGAGAACACTGAAGCTTTCTTT.

The chain combines TRBV3-1 (or the pseudogene TRBV3-2) with TRBJ1-1; D is possibly TRBD1 (6 bases). Deletions cut 0 bases from V and 10 bases from J, with 15 bases between. CDR3 length equals 14 residues. Per germline, CDR1 LGHDT and CDR2 YNNKEL (reference sequence). CDR3: CASSQDLARGRAFF. The CDR3 DNA follows: TGTGCCAGCAGCCAAGATCTTGCCAGGGGTCGAGCTTTCTTT.

A remark on this clone: One junction end does not reproduce the germline sequence, and a read error may be involved. The J gene is TRBJ1-4, the V gene TRBV11-2; no definite D call. The CDR3 has 13 amino acids. Germline V gives CDR1 SGHAT, CDR2 FQNNGV. CDR3 coding DNA: TGTGCCAGCAGCTTAGCGAGTTATGGGCAGATGATTTTT. Amino acid sequence: CASSLASYGQMIF.

This chain uses TRBV6-5 with TRBJ1-1; no clear D gene. CDR3 size: 13 residues. Per the germline V gene, CDR1 is MNHEY and CDR2 is SVGAGI. V was shortened by 4 bases and J by 1 base, with 7 bases between the two germline ends. Here the CDR3 DNA reads TGTGCCAGCAGTTTCTGGACGAACACTGAAGCTTTCTTT. Translation gives CASSFWTNTEAFF.

V usage is TRBV7-2 and J usage is TRBJ1-2; 7 bases map to TRBD1. Per germline, CDR1 SGHTA and CDR2 FQGNSA. This CDR3 is built from 13 residues. V shed 6 bases and J 12 bases; nucleotides not matched to a gene: 13. Here the CDR3 reads CASRLEGTELHTF. DNA of the CDR3: TGTGCCAGCAGGTTGGAGGGGACAGAGCTCCACACCTTC. The full variable domain, its missing parts supplied by reference TRBV7-2 and TRBJ1-2, is GAGVSQSPSNKVTEKGKDVELRCDPISGHTALYWYRQSLGQGLEFLIYFQGNSAPDKSGLPSDRFSAERTGGSVSTLTIQRTQQEDSAVYLCASRLEGTELHTFGSGTRLTVV.

The J gene is TRBJ1-1, the V gene TRBV6-6; D perhaps matches TRBD1 (5 bases). Trimming left V 3 bases short and J 1 base short, with 9 bases between. This CDR3 is built from 14 residues. In germline, CDR1 is MNHNY, CDR2 SVGAGI (reference sequence). This chain's CDR3 is CASSYLTGNTEAFF. The CDR3 region has the DNA TGTGCCAGCAGTTATTTAACAGGGAACACTGAAGCTTTCTTT.

The J gene is TRBJ2-1, the V gene TRBV3-1 (or the pseudogene TRBV3-2), with TRBD2 identical over 7 bases. The CDR3 totals 17 residues. Losses at the gene ends were 3 bases for V and 7 bases for J; bases not matched to a gene: 15. The germline CDR1 and CDR2 sequences are LGHDT and YNNKEL (reference sequence). For the CDR3, the DNA is TGTGCCAGCAGCCAGCTTATTCTAGCGGATGGCCGGAATGAGCAGTTCTTC. Translation gives CASSQLILADGRNEQFF.

The genes are TRBV5-6 and TRBJ2-7; D remains unclear. This CDR3 contains 11 residues. Between the trimmed V and J ends, which lost 0 bases and 6 bases, there was a span of 4 bases. Germline V gives CDR1 SGHDT, CDR2 YYEEEE. The CDR3 here is CASSLAFEQYF. CDR3 DNA: TGTGCCAGCAGCTTGGCGTTCGAGCAGTACTTC. Filled out from reference TRBV5-6 and TRBJ2-7, the complete variable domain reads DAGVTQSPTHLIKTRGQQVTLRCSPKSGHDTVSWYQQALGQGPQFIFQYYEEEERQRGNFPDRFSGHQFPNYSSELNVNALLLGDSALYLCASSLAFEQYFGPGTRLTVT.

CDR3 nucleotides: TGTGCCAGCACTTATGGACAAGCTGAAGCTTTCTTT. It translates to CASTYGQAEAFF. The V and J genes are TRBV6-5 and TRBJ1-1; maybe TRBD1 (5 bases). V was shortened by 7 bases and J by 6 bases, with 12 bases between the two germline ends. CDR1 and CDR2 (germline): MNHEY, SVGAGI. The length of the CDR3 is 12 residues.

This clone was observed a single time. The chain employs TRBV6-5 and TRBJ1-4, with D hard to call. Germline V gene sequence: CDR1 MNHEY, CDR2 SVGAGI. This CDR3 is 14 amino acids long. The V and J ends lost 6 bases and 5 bases respectively, with 13 bases between them. This CDR3 is CASRPGTINEKLFF. The CDR3 DNA sequence: TGTGCCAGCAGACCCGGAACTATCAATGAAAAACTGTTTTTT.

Only one count was recorded for this clone. This chain connects TRBV6-5 to TRBJ1-1, with no clear D. The CDR3 runs 15 residues. Trimming stripped 2 bases from V and 2 bases from J, with 12 bases between. CDR1 MNHEY and CDR2 SVGAGI come from the germline V gene. Here the CDR3 reads CASSYPTPVNTEAFF. CDR3 bases: TGTGCCAGCAGTTACCCCACCCCGGTTAACACTGAAGCTTTCTTT.

The J gene is TRBJ1-1, the V gene TRBV6-5; D remains ambiguous. The germline V gene encodes CDR1 MNHEY and CDR2 SVGAGI. The V end lost 0 bases, the J end lost 5 bases, and 13 bases lay between the germline ends. This CDR3 comprises 15 residues. DNA of the CDR3: TGTGCCAGCAGTTACTCGGACCGGTCCGGAACTGAAGCTTTCTTT. This sequence encodes CASSYSDRSGTEAFF.

This chain connects TRBV24-1 to TRBJ2-3, with D tentatively TRBD1 (6 bases). V was pared by 5 bases and J by 2 bases, with 19 bases between. Germline-derived CDR1 and CDR2 are KGHDR and SFDVKD. CDR3 length: 17 amino acids. The CDR3 loop reads CATSGLDRHSLTDTQYF. The CDR3 DNA reads as TGTGCCACCAGTGGCTTGGACAGACACTCCCTCACAGATACGCAGTATTTT.

The rearrangement joins TRBV9 to TRBJ1-4; the match to TRBD1 covers 11 bases. Trimming removed 0 bases from V and 7 bases from J; junction bases left unmatched: 8. There are 17 residues in the CDR3. Germline values: CDR1 SGDLS, CDR2 YYNGEE. The CDR3 region is CASSVGPPGQGGEKLFF. The CDR3 DNA is TGTGCCAGCAGCGTAGGGCCCCCGGGACAGGGGGGTGAAAAACTGTTTTTT. The complete variable domain, with remaining parts taken from reference TRBV9 and TRBJ1-4, reads DSGVTQTPKHLITATGQRVTLRCSPRSGDLSVYWYQQSLDQGLQFLIQYYNGEERAKGNILERFSAQQFPDLHSELNLSSLELGDSALYFCASSVGPPGQGGEKLFFGSGTQLSVL.

This clone was found a few times. The gene calls are TRBV6-2 or TRBV6-3 and TRBJ1-2; D call uncertain. Trimming shortened V by 6 bases and J by 2 bases, and 10 bases separated the two germline ends. CDR1 and CDR2 from the germline V gene are MNHEY and SVGEGT. This CDR3 contains 13 residues. The CDR3 reads CASSPTKNYGYTF. Here the CDR3 DNA reads TGTGCCAGCAGCCCAACAAAAAACTATGGCTACACCTTC.

The chain has TRBV7-9 and TRBJ1-2; weak D call: TRBD1 (5 bases). The germline V and J ends were trimmed by 3 bases and 4 bases, with 6 bases remaining between them. The germline gives CDR1 SEHNR, CDR2 FQNEAQ (reference sequence). The length of the CDR3 is 12 residues. The CDR3 DNA follows: TGTGCCAGCAGCTTCGACAGCTATGGCTACACCTTC. The encoded protein is CASSFDSYGYTF.

In its sample, this clone is medium-sized. The chain links TRBV4-2 to TRBJ2-5, with 13 bases lining up with TRBD2. Germline V gene lookup returns CDR1 LGHNA and CDR2 YNFKEQ. V lost 1 base and J lost 5; bases outside the gene matches: 4. The CDR3 is 16 amino acids. The CDR3 DNA sequence: TGTGCCAGCAGCCAAGGACTAGCGGGAGGTCCGGAGACCCAGTACTTC. Encoded protein: CASSQGLAGGPETQYF.

The CDR3 reads CASSFGTGEDEQFF. The CDR3 DNA sequence: TGTGCCAGCAGTTTTGGGACAGGGGAGGATGAGCAGTTCTTC. The V and J genes are TRBV27 and TRBJ2-1; 10 bases align to TRBD1. The CDR3 runs 14 residues. Looked up from germline, CDR1 is MNHEY and CDR2 is SMNVEV (reference sequence). The V segment lost 3 bases and the J segment 8 bases; nucleotides outside the gene matches: 4.

This clone came up many times. V is TRBV5-6 and J is TRBJ1-1; TRBD1 matches at 12 bases. The germline V gene has CDR1 SGHDT and CDR2 YYEEEE. This CDR3 has 16 amino acids. The V segment lost 0 bases and the J segment 4 bases; nucleotides outside the gene matches: 4. CDR3 in amino acids: CASSLAGTGGFTEAFF. The CDR3 nucleotides are TGTGCCAGCAGCTTGGCGGGGACAGGGGGCTTCACTGAAGCTTTCTTT.

The chain links TRBV27 to TRBJ2-7; the D gene is possibly TRBD1 (6 bases). The germline CDR1 and CDR2 sequences are MNHEY and SMNVEV (reference sequence). The CDR3 has 14 residues. Trimming took off 4 bases at V and 6 bases at J, with 16 bases between the two ends. The CDR3 nucleotides read TGTGCCAGCAGTTCGAGCACAAACAGGGTCGAGCAGTACTTC. The encoded protein is CASSSSTNRVEQYF.

The gene calls are TRBV15 and TRBJ1-3, with 10 bases aligning to TRBD1. The V gene's germline CDR1 is LNHNV and CDR2 YYDKDF (reference sequence). Trimming at V came to 6 bases and at J to 4 bases, leaving 0 bases not matched to a gene. This CDR3 is built from 13 residues. The CDR3, as DNA: TGTGCCACCAGGACAGGGGGCGGAAACACCATATATTTT. Translation: CATRTGGGNTIYF.

This clone was detected once. The chain uses TRBV24-1 and TRBJ2-1; 7 bases are shared with TRBD1. The germline V gene encodes CDR1 KGHDR and CDR2 SFDVKD. Trimming took 1 base from V and 7 from J; bases not matched to a gene: 0. This CDR3 region has 13 residues. The DNA for the CDR3 is TGTGCCACCAGTGATTTCAGGGGGAATGAGCAGTTCTTC. Translated: CATSDFRGNEQFF.

The chain recombines TRBV12-5 with TRBJ1-1; 9 nucleotides align to TRBD1. CDR1 is LGHNT and CDR2 is FRNRAP in the germline V gene. The CDR3 has 15 residues. With V trimmed by 6 bases and J by 7 bases, 12 bases remained unmatched. The CDR3 DNA reads as TGTGCTAGTGGGCCCGGGACAGGGCACGGAAGTGAAGCTTTCTTT. Translated, it gives CASGPGTGHGSEAFF.